The T cell receptor (beta chain) under discussion was sequenced for a study of shared clonotypes between healthy human individuals. Study-wide points: Only blood underwent sampling, and tissue repertoires likely differ.

Comments on this clone: Antigen: not known.

Replicate PCRs for sorted subsets used around 200 ng DNA; this equaled around 29,000 T cell genomes. TCRdb keeps only in-frame clones here, not all; method: immunoSEQ multiplex PCR. There are 700,000 or so clones in the sample; around 72% occur only once, and under 2% lies in the top ten. Trimming cost V 5 bases and J 0 bases, with 7 bases left between them. Germline V lookup: CDR1 SEHNR, CDR2 FQNEAQ (reference sequence). The CDR3 covers 13 residues. This clonotype originated in a woman aged 25 to 39 in good health. J is TRBJ2-5 and V is TRBV7-9; unclear D gene. The source material was memory CD4+ T cells sorted from blood. Subset given: CD45RA-negative fraction. CDR3 nucleotides: TGTGCCAGCAGCGGAAGGAACCAAGAGACCCAGTACTTC. Translating it yields CASSGRNQETQYF.